This is a list of T cell receptor beta chains from one sample in a study of cytomegalovirus exposure and HLA in healthy donors. Clones were sequenced by immunoSEQ multiplex PCR, and TCRdb holds only the in-frame ones, with some missing. Among about 83,000 clones listed, roughly four fifths were seen once. Specimen: PBMCs. These receptors originate from a woman aged 25 to 39 in good health and CMV-seronegative. Each CDR3 is given with its conserved first and last residue. Fields, in order: V gene, D gene, clone size, J gene, CDR3 DNA, CDR3 protein. The D gene is left open where the match is weak. Some rows have no size entry. The others give once, few or many, or a class for an expanded clone.

TRBV6-1,TRBD2,NA,TRBJ2-3,TGTGCCAGCGGAACTAGCGGTGCAGATACGCAGTATTTT,CASGTSGADTQYF
TRBV7-3,NA,NA,TRBJ2-7,TGTGCCAGCAGCGCAATTGAGGGCGAGCAGTACTTC,CASSAIEGEQYF
TRBV6-1,NA,few,TRBJ2-5,TGTGCCAGCAGTGAAGGGGGGGTAGTGGAGACCCAGTACTTC,CASSEGGVVETQYF
TRBV2,NA,NA,TRBJ2-7,TGTGCCAGCAGTGAAGCGCGGGACGGTGAGCAGTACTTC,CASSEARDGEQYF
TRBV11-2,NA,NA,TRBJ2-5,TGTGCCAGCAGCTTAGTCTCTCAAGAGACCCAGTACTTC,CASSLVSQETQYF
TRBV30,TRBD1,few,TRBJ1-2,TGTGCCTGGAGTACGACCCGGACAGGAGGGGACTATGGCTACACCTTC,CAWSTTRTGGDYGYTF
TRBV30,TRBD2,NA,TRBJ2-2,TGTGCCTGGAGTACCCCCGGGACTAGCAGGACCGGGGAGCTGTTTTTT,CAWSTPGTSRTGELFF
TRBV25-1,NA,NA,TRBJ2-5,TGTGCCAGCAGTGAATTGGCCCCGAAAGAGACCCAGTACTTC,CASSELAPKETQYF
TRBV11-3,TRBD1,NA,TRBJ2-7,TGTGCCAGCAGCTTAGGACAGGGCCACGAGCAGTACTTC,CASSLGQGHEQYF
TRBV7-9,TRBD2,NA,TRBJ2-7,TGTGCCAGCACCAACCCTAATCGGGGGGACGAGCAGTACTTC,CASTNPNRGDEQYF
TRBV5-1,NA,few,TRBJ2-1,TGCGCCAGCAGCCCCCTGAGCTCCTACAATGAGCAGTTCTTC,CASSPLSSYNEQFF
TRBV30,NA,NA,TRBJ2-7,TGTGCCTGGAGTGTGCAGGGAAGGGATCCCTACGAGCAGTACTTC,CAWSVQGRDPYEQYF
TRBV6-1,NA,few,TRBJ1-5,TGTGCCAGCAGTGAAGGGGCCAGTAGCAATCAGCCCCAGCATTTT,CASSEGASSNQPQHF
TRBV7-9,TRBD1,NA,TRBJ2-2,TGTGCCAGCAGACCCCCGGGACAGGGACCCGGGGAGCTGTTTTTT,CASRPPGQGPGELFF
TRBV5-4,NA,NA,TRBJ2-1,TGTGCCAGCAGGGGGGAAAGGGGGAGTCCTCTCAATGAGCAGTTCTTC,CASRGERGSPLNEQFF
TRBV7-9,TRBD1,NA,TRBJ1-3,TGTGCCAGCAGCTCACCGGCAGGGGGTGGAAACACCATATATTTT,CASSSPAGGGNTIYF
TRBV28,NA,once,TRBJ2-2,TGTGCCAGCAGAAGGGGTCGCAACGGGGAGCTGTTTTTT,CASRRGRNGELFF